This TCR beta chain was recovered during a study of naive and memory T cell subsets. Germline trimming cut 1 base from V and 5 bases from J; bases unmatched to any gene: 14. Germline-derived CDR1 and CDR2 are LNHDA and SQIVND (reference sequence). This CDR3 is built from 18 residues. General study points: Naive and memory repertoire findings lacked a ground truth for validation. Over 90% of naive TCR sequences appeared only once after error correction, unlike memory subsets.

In its sample, this clonotype was seen a few times. Antigen: not known. Both TRBC1 and TRBC2 were covered by a beta constant-region primer of two equimolar oligonucleotides. In TCRdb, the UMI-ligation and nested PCR reads were re-called with MiXCR into one record per CDR3 protein. The table has roughly 20,000 distinct CDR3 sequences, about 11% seen once. This TCR was sampled from a human donor in good health. The chain uses TRBV19 and TRBJ2-5; 9 bases fit TRBD2. The sample consisted of central memory CD8+ T cells from blood. This chain's CDR3 is CASSIGEKSGRIYETQYF. CDR3 nucleotide sequence: TGTGCCAGTAGTATAGGCGAAAAGAGCGGGAGGATCTATGAGACCCAGTACTTC.